Shown below are 32 T cell receptor beta chains from a single sample sequenced in a study of T cells after yellow fever vaccination. TCRdb re-called the 5' RACE reads through MiXCR, storing one row per CDR3 protein. The sample carries about 120,000 distinct CDR3 sequences, about 7% recorded once. Sequenced here: CD4+ T cells sorted from PBMCs, sampled about 41 days after the first yellow fever vaccination. The receptors stem from a young man who received the YFV17D yellow fever vaccine.

This clonotype was counted many times. V is TRBV2 and J is TRBJ2-4; possibly TRBD2 for D (5 bases). Germline V CDR1 and CDR2: SNHLY, FYNNEI. Deletions cut 2 bases from V and 3 bases from J, with 8 bases between. The CDR3 length is 14 residues. CDR3 sequence (DNA): TGTGCCAGCAGTGAATTGGAGGTCAAAAACATTCAGTACTTC. Translation: CASSELEVKNIQYF.

This clonotype was counted ten times or more. The CDR3 reads CASRLQSYNEQFF. CDR3 coding DNA: TGTGCCAGCAGGCTCCAATCCTACAATGAGCAGTTCTTC. The chain uses TRBV28 and TRBJ2-1, with no clear D. Germline V CDR1 and CDR2: MDHEN, SYDVKM. The CDR3 has 13 residues. The germline V and J ends were trimmed by 6 bases and 1 base, with 7 bases remaining between them. The full variable domain, in which reference TRBV28 and TRBJ2-1 provide the parts outside the CDR3, is DVKVTQSSRYLVKRTGEKVFLECVQDMDHENMFWYRQDPGLGLRLIYFSYDVKMKEKGDIPEGYSVSREKKERFSLILESASTNQTSMYLCASRLQSYNEQFFGPGTRLTVL.

This clonotype was picked up many times. The chain has TRBV7-2 and TRBJ2-3; D is ambiguous. Germline lookup yields CDR1 SGHTA and CDR2 FQGNSA. V lost 5 bases, J lost 2 bases, and 11 bases lay in between. The CDR3 extends over 14 amino acids. The CDR3 region is CASSPGRNTDTQYF. The CDR3 nucleotides read TGTGCCAGCAGCCCAGGCCGGAACACAGATACGCAGTATTTT.

This clonotype was seen many times. The chain combines TRBV5-6 with TRBJ2-5, with D hard to call. In germline, CDR1 is SGHDT, CDR2 YYEEEE. V shed 0 bases and J shed 2 bases, with 8 bases lying between them. This CDR3 contains 14 residues. The CDR3 sequence is CASSLGDGQETQYF. CDR3 coding DNA: TGTGCCAGCAGCTTGGGGGATGGGCAAGAGACCCAGTACTTC.

At least ten counts were recorded for this clonotype. The rearrangement links TRBV6-1 to TRBJ1-3, with D possibly matching TRBD1 (5 bases). Per germline, CDR1 MNHNS and CDR2 SASEGT. Trimming took off 7 bases at V and 0 bases at J, with 19 bases between the two ends. The CDR3 runs 17 residues. CDR3 residues: CASNRGGTTLSGNTIYF. The CDR3 DNA reads TGTGCCAGCAACCGAGGCGGGACGACCCTCTCTGGAAACACCATATATTTT.

Concerning this clonotype: This may arise from a read error, as a much more abundant clone is one base away. The J gene is TRBJ2-2, the V gene TRBV5-1; 8 bases are a match to TRBD2. The CDR3 totals 15 residues. CDR1 is SGHRS and CDR2 is YFSETQ in the germline V gene. In DNA, the CDR3 is TGCGCCAGCGGCCACAGCCGGGGGGGAAACGGGGGGCTGTTTTTT. It encodes CASGHSRGGNGGLFF.

As regards this clonotype: Just one base apart from a much larger clone, this may be a read error. The rearrangement links TRBV20-1 to TRBJ2-5, with D possibly being TRBD1 (5 bases). This CDR3 is 13 amino acids long. V lost 0 bases and J lost 5, with 10 bases in between. Germline assignment: CDR1 DFQATT and CDR2 SNEGSKA (reference sequence). The CDR3 nucleotides are TGCAGTGCTAGAGACAGGGTCCATGAGACCCAGTACTTC. Amino acids: CSARDRVHETQYF.

This clonotype was observed many times. This chain uses TRBV7-2 with TRBJ2-5; TRBD1 agrees at 8 bases. V lost 3 bases to trimming and J lost 7 bases; unmatched junction nucleotides: 7. The CDR3 runs 14 residues. CDR1 and CDR2 from the germline V gene are SGHTA and FQGNSA. The CDR3 DNA reads TGTGCCAGCAGCTTCGGACAGGGCAGGGGGACCCAGTACTTC. It is translated as CASSFGQGRGTQYF. The full variable domain, in which reference TRBV7-2 and TRBJ2-5 provide the parts outside the CDR3, is GAGVSQSPSNKVTEKGKDVELRCDPISGHTALYWYRQSLGQGLEFLIYFQGNSAPDKSGLPSDRFSAERTGGSVSTLTIQRTQQEDSAVYLCASSFGQGRGTQYFGPGTRLLVL.

This clonotype was seen many times. The chain uses TRBV7-3 and TRBJ2-2; TRBD1 or TRBD2 may be the D gene (5 bases each). There are 15 residues in the CDR3. Germline V CDR1 and CDR2: SGHTA, FQGTGA. V was pared by 4 bases and J by 0 bases, with 9 bases between. Here the CDR3 DNA reads TGTGCCAGCAGCTCGGGACGGGCGAACACCGGGGAGCTGTTTTTT. Translation: CASSSGRANTGELFF.

This clonotype showed up many times. The rearrangement uses TRBV24-1 and TRBJ2-2; D possibly corresponds to TRBD1 (6 bases). Looked up from germline, CDR1 is KGHDR and CDR2 is SFDVKD. This CDR3 spans 16 amino acids. Trimming pared 4 bases from V and 0 bases from J, leaving 11 bases between. This CDR3 reads CATSDSGTPNTGELFF. In DNA, the CDR3 is TGTGCCACCAGTGACTCCGGGACACCGAACACCGGGGAGCTGTTTTTT.

This clonotype was seen at least ten times. This sequence joins TRBV20-1 and TRBJ1-5; no clear D. The ends were cut back, 4 bases at V and 1 base at J, with 11 bases in the middle. Germline loops: CDR1 DFQATT, CDR2 SNEGSKA (reference sequence). This CDR3 is 14 amino acids long. CDR3 loop: CSAMPGLSNQPQHF. CDR3 nucleotides: TGCAGTGCTATGCCGGGATTAAGCAATCAGCCCCAGCATTTT.

This clonotype was observed at least ten times. V gene TRBV7-9 combines with J gene TRBJ2-2; maybe TRBD1 (6 bases). The germline V and J ends were trimmed by 4 bases and 6 bases, with 15 bases remaining between them. Looked up from germline, CDR1 is SEHNR and CDR2 is FQNEAQ (reference sequence). The CDR3 runs 15 residues. CDR3 sequence: CASSSDSFPSGELFF. The CDR3, as DNA: TGTGCCAGCAGCTCGGACAGCTTTCCATCCGGGGAGCTGTTTTTT. The variable domain in full, with the rest retrieved from reference TRBV7-9 and TRBJ2-2, is DTGVSQNPRHKITKRGQNVTFRCDPISEHNRLYWYRQTLGQGPEFLTYFQNEAQLEKSRLLSDRFSAERPKGSFSTLEIQRTEQGDSAMYLCASSSDSFPSGELFFGEGSRLTVL.

V and J are TRBV7-9 and TRBJ1-1; no reliable D call. The V gene's germline CDR1 is SEHNR and CDR2 FQNEAQ (reference sequence). V dropped 4 bases and J dropped 0 bases, with 18 bases sitting between them. CDR3 length equals 17 residues. The chain's CDR3 is CASSSRFGLRVNTEAFF. The CDR3 nucleotides are TGTGCCAGCAGCTCCCGGTTCGGGCTTCGAGTGAACACTGAAGCTTTCTTT.

This clonotype was picked up many times. This chain joins TRBV7-2 and TRBJ1-2, with a possible D match to TRBD1 (5 bases). Trimming shortened V by 6 bases and J by 5 bases, and 13 bases separated the two germline ends. The CDR3 extends over 13 amino acids. Germline CDR1 SGHTA, CDR2 FQGNSA. This chain's CDR3 is CASSSRQPYGYTF. The CDR3 region has the DNA TGTGCCAGCAGTTCCCGACAGCCTTATGGCTACACCTTC.

At least ten counts were recorded for this clonotype. This rearrangement joins TRBV5-5 to TRBJ1-4, with 7 bases lining up with TRBD1. Per germline, CDR1 SGHKS and CDR2 YYEKEE (reference sequence). V trimming: 0 bases; J trimming: 10 bases; junction bases outside the gene matches: 3. The CDR3 is made up of 13 amino acids. CDR3 DNA sequence: TGTGCCAGCAGCTTGGAAAACAGGGGAAAACTGTTTTTT. Translation gives CASSLENRGKLFF.

The table lists this clonotype with many counts. This chain links TRBV6-1 with TRBJ2-7; D is ambiguous. Germline values: CDR1 MNHNS, CDR2 SASEGT. V was trimmed by 0 bases and J by 5 bases, leaving 11 bases between them. CDR3 size: 14 residues. CDR3 DNA: TGTGCCAGCAGTGAAGCTCGAAGGATAGACGAGCAGTACGTC. This codes for CASSEARRIDEQYV.

The sample holds many counts of this clonotype. The chain combines TRBV7-6 with TRBJ2-3; 7 positions agree with TRBD1. The V gene's germline CDR1 is SGHVS and CDR2 FNYEAQ. Trimming removed 5 bases from V and 3 bases from J; junction bases left unmatched: 8. The CDR3 is made up of 15 amino acids. CDR3 amino acids: CASSLTPGGTDTQYF. The CDR3 region has the DNA TGTGCCAGCAGCCTAACCCCAGGGGGTACAGATACGCAGTATTTT.

On this clonotype: This may stem from a read error, because a much larger clone lies one nucleotide away. The V gene is TRBV7-2, the J gene TRBJ2-2, with D uncertain. The CDR3 runs to 12 residues. Germline CDR1 is SGHTA and CDR2 is FQGNSA. Trimming shortened V by 1 base and J by 8 bases, and 5 bases separated the two germline ends. CDR3 nucleotide sequence: TGTGCCAGCAGCTTAGGGATGGGGGAGCTGTTTTTT. As protein: CASSLGMGELFF.

This clonotype was observed at least ten times. The chain couples TRBV20-1 to TRBJ1-3; D unresolved. Trimming left V 5 bases short and J 7 bases short, with 6 bases between. CDR1 is DFQATT and CDR2 is SNEGSKA in the germline V gene (reference sequence). This CDR3 contains 10 residues. CDR3 nucleotides: TGCAGTGCTCTTTGGAACACCATATATTTT. It translates to CSALWNTIYF.

A note on this clonotype: A much more abundant neighbour one base away suggests this may be a read error. The chain employs TRBV4-1 and TRBJ1-4, with no clear D. Trimming took 1 base from V and 10 from J, leaving 13 bases between them. Germline values: CDR1 MGHRA, CDR2 YSYEKL. The CDR3 consists of 14 residues. CDR3 nucleotides: TGCGCCAGCAGCCAAGGACCTGTCGGGCGAAAACTGTTTTTT. It encodes CASSQGPVGRKLFF.

The chain carries TRBV19 and TRBJ1-2, with TRBD1 as a possible D gene (5 bases). CDR1 is LNHDA, CDR2 SQIVND, per germline (reference sequence). The CDR3 has 13 amino acids. Trimming shortened V by 9 bases and J by 4 bases, and 15 bases separated the two germline ends. CDR3 region: CASQPGTAYGYTF. As DNA, the CDR3 is TGTGCCAGCCAACCGGGGACGGCCTATGGCTACACCTTC. The variable domain in full, with the rest retrieved from reference TRBV19 and TRBJ1-2, is DGGITQSPKYLFRKEGQNVTLSCEQNLNHDAMYWYRQDPGQGLRLIYYSQIVNDFQKGDIAEGYSVSREKKESFPLTVTSAQKNPTAFYLCASQPGTAYGYTFGSGTRLTVV.

This clonotype was detected only a few times. The CDR3 sequence is CASSLVYRDEQFF. The CDR3 nucleotides read TGTGCCAGCAGCTTAGTCTATAGGGATGAGCAGTTCTTC. The J gene is TRBJ2-1, the V gene TRBV11-2; the D is unclear. Looked up from germline, CDR1 is SGHAT and CDR2 is FQNNGV. V dropped 1 base and J dropped 8 bases, with 9 bases sitting between them. The CDR3 runs 13 residues.

This clonotype was observed at least ten times. This chain connects TRBV9 to TRBJ2-5; D call uncertain. The ends were cut back, 2 bases at V and 5 bases at J, with 16 bases in the middle. The CDR3 contains 15 residues. Per the germline V gene, CDR1 is SGDLS and CDR2 is YYNGEE. The CDR3 sequence: CASSVRDRARETQYF. CDR3 in DNA: TGTGCCAGCAGCGTCCGCGATCGAGCGCGCGAGACCCAGTACTTC.

This clonotype was observed many times. The chain combines TRBV12-3 or TRBV12-4 with TRBJ1-2; D is ambiguous. The CDR3 has 14 residues. Trimming removed 6 bases at V and 2 bases at J, with 13 bases between. This CDR3 reads CASSRPESNYGYTF. The CDR3 nucleotides read TGTGCCAGCAGCAGACCAGAGAGCAACTATGGCTACACCTTC.

The chain couples TRBV3-1 to TRBJ1-4; the match to TRBD1 covers 8 bases. The CDR3 sequence is 15 residues long. V lost 1 base, J lost 8 bases, and 6 bases stayed unmatched. The germline gives CDR1 LGHDT, CDR2 YNNKEL (reference sequence). CDR3 region: CASSQGQGKFEKLFF. For the CDR3, the DNA is TGTGCCAGCAGCCAAGGACAGGGGAAGTTCGAAAAACTGTTTTTT.

This clonotype was seen ten or more times. The chain links TRBV5-1 to TRBJ1-2; no firm D call. Deletions cut 0 bases from V and 9 bases from J, with 12 bases between. Germline assignment: CDR1 SGHRS and CDR2 YFSETQ. The CDR3 totals 13 residues. CDR3 sequence (DNA): TGCGCCAGCAGCTTGGAATCCTCCGGGAGCTACACCTTC. It is translated as CASSLESSGSYTF.

This clonotype was detected ten times or more. The chain joins TRBV5-1 to TRBJ1-3; 7 bases line up with TRBD1. The CDR3 loop spans 19 amino acids. The V gene end was trimmed by 4 bases and the J gene end by 1 base; junction bases not matched to a gene: 17. Germline loops: CDR1 SGHRS, CDR2 YFSETQ. CDR3: CASSLRPAGQVDSGNTIYF. The CDR3 bases are TGCGCCAGCAGCCTGAGACCTGCCGGACAGGTCGATTCTGGAAACACCATATATTTT.

This clonotype has a count of ten or more. The chain couples TRBV5-1 to TRBJ2-7; D possibly corresponds to TRBD1 (6 bases). Trimming stripped 4 bases from V and 2 bases from J, with 10 bases between. Germline V gives CDR1 SGHRS, CDR2 YFSETQ. This CDR3 region has 13 residues. The CDR3 DNA is TGCGCCAGCAGCCCACAGGGCGCCTACGAGCAGTACTTC. Its protein product is CASSPQGAYEQYF.

This clonotype was observed a few times. The chain couples TRBV18 to TRBJ1-6; a weak D match, TRBD1 (5 bases). V dropped 5 bases and J dropped 8 bases, with 13 bases sitting between them. The CDR3 length is 14 residues. From germline, CDR1 is KGHSH and CDR2 LQKENI. The CDR3 DNA reads as TGTGCCAGCTCAACCGGCGGGGGGGATTCACCCCTCCACTTT. Amino acid sequence: CASSTGGGDSPLHF.

This clonotype was counted many times. The chain recombines TRBV6-4 with TRBJ2-3, with 11 bases matching TRBD2. The CDR3 sequence is 14 residues long. Per the germline V gene, CDR1 is MRHNA and CDR2 is SNTAGT. The V and J ends lost 4 bases and 7 bases, in that order; junction bases with no gene match: 4. The CDR3 sequence is CASSVLAGGNTQYF. The CDR3 DNA sequence: TGTGCCAGCAGTGTCCTAGCGGGGGGCAATACGCAGTATTTT.

This sequence joins TRBV5-4 and TRBJ1-3; D remains unclear. This CDR3 is 13 amino acids long. With 4 bases removed from V and 4 bases from J, the gap between germline ends came to 9 bases. Germline loops: CDR1 SGHNT, CDR2 YYREEE (reference sequence). The CDR3 here is CASSPPRGNTIYF. CDR3 nucleotides: TGTGCCAGCAGCCCCCCCAGGGGAAACACCATATATTTT.

This clonotype appeared many times. The chain employs TRBV6-5 and TRBJ2-2, with D possibly matching TRBD1 (6 bases). CDR3 length: 17 residues. Germline values: CDR1 MNHEY, CDR2 SVGAGI. The V and J ends lost 0 bases and 3 bases respectively, with 14 bases between them. This chain's CDR3 is CASSYSNTGLYTGELFF. CDR3 in DNA: TGTGCCAGCAGTTACTCGAATACAGGGCTGTACACCGGGGAGCTGTTTTTT.